This entry lists 21 T cell receptor beta chains sequenced from one sample in a study of cytomegalovirus exposure and HLA in healthy donors. PCR primers comprised 60 Vbeta and 13 Jbeta primers. Libraries were prepared by immunoSEQ multiplex PCR; TCRdb keeps only in-frame clonotypes and omits some of them. Among some 250,000 clones listed, roughly 80% were seen once. Sequenced: PBMCs. Receptor source: a woman aged 40 to 50 in good health and CMV-seropositive.

A remark on this clone: Lacking the conserved final phenylalanine or tryptophan, this CDR3 likely reflects a read error. The rearrangement links TRBV18 to TRBJ2-7; 8 bases match TRBD1. The CDR3 loop spans 15 amino acids. Germline V CDR1 and CDR2: KGHSH, LQKENI. The V and J ends lost 1 base and 2 bases, in that order; junction bases with no gene match: 4. The CDR3 here is CASSPRGQVTYEQYL. The CDR3 region has the DNA TGTGCCAGCTCACCACGGGGACAGGTTACCTACGAGCAGTACCTC.

The J gene is TRBJ1-1, the V gene TRBV9; the D gene is possibly TRBD1 (6 bases). Germline CDR1 SGDLS, CDR2 YYNGEE. Trimming cost V 2 bases and J 1 base, with 15 bases left between them. There are 16 residues in the CDR3. The CDR3 DNA sequence: TGTGCCAGCAGCGTGGGACACAGGACAGAGAACACTGAAGCTTTCTTT. As protein: CASSVGHRTENTEAFF.

This clone came up once. The chain joins TRBV19 to TRBJ1-6; 9 nucleotides agree with TRBD1. Germline lookup yields CDR1 LNHDA and CDR2 SQIVND (reference sequence). V dropped 6 bases and J dropped 7; count of bases not matched to a gene: 7. The CDR3 contains 15 residues. The CDR3 nucleotides are TGTGCCAGTAGACCGGGACAGGGAGAGAATTCACCCCTCCACTTT. Encoded protein: CASRPGQGENSPLHF.

This chain's CDR3 is CASSLTGTVDTEAFF. In DNA, the CDR3 is TGTGCCAGCAGCTTGACAGGTACGGTAGACACTGAAGCTTTCTTT. This chain connects TRBV9 to TRBJ1-1; weak D call: TRBD1 (6 bases). Trimming removed 4 bases at V and 3 bases at J, with 16 bases between. This CDR3 contains 15 residues. Germline values: CDR1 SGDLS, CDR2 YYNGEE.

CDR3 sequence (DNA): TGTGCCAGCAGTGCCCAAGGACAGGGAAGAACTGAAGCTTTCTTT. It encodes CASSAQGQGRTEAFF. This rearrangement joins TRBV6-6 to TRBJ1-1; TRBD1 aligns across 8 bases. J gave up 5 bases and V 5 bases, and 10 bases lay outside the gene matches. CDR3 size: 15 residues. Germline V gene sequence: CDR1 MNHNY, CDR2 SVGAGI (reference sequence).

The V call is TRBV18, the J call TRBJ2-7; 7 positions agree with TRBD2. CDR3 length: 17 amino acids. Germline V gives CDR1 KGHSH, CDR2 LQKENI. The trim removed 3 bases at V and 0 bases at J, leaving 11 bases unmatched. Here the CDR3 DNA reads TGTGCCAGCTCACCGCTCCCCGGGGGGACGAGCTCCTACGAGCAGTACTTC. Its protein is CASSPLPGGTSSYEQYF.

The chain uses TRBV25-1 and TRBJ1-2; D remains unclear. Between the trimmed V and J ends, which lost 2 bases and 5 bases, there was a span of 9 bases. Looked up from germline, CDR1 is MGHDK and CDR2 is SYGVNS. This CDR3 has 13 amino acids. CDR3 amino acids: CASSETVWYGYTF. In DNA form, the CDR3 reads TGTGCCAGCAGTGAAACGGTTTGGTATGGCTACACCTTC.

The rearrangement uses TRBV30 and TRBJ1-3; D unclear. This CDR3 region has 13 residues. V was clipped by 8 bases and J by 0 bases, with 11 bases between them. The V gene's germline CDR1 is GTSNPN and CDR2 SVGIG (reference sequence). CDR3 in amino acids: CAVAFSSGNTIYF. The CDR3 region has the DNA TGTGCCGTAGCATTTAGCTCTGGAAACACCATATATTTT.

With respect to this clone: The sample has other DNA sequences that encode this CDR3 too. J is TRBJ2-3 and V is TRBV5-5; 7 bases fit TRBD2. Losses at the gene ends were 0 bases for V and 0 bases for J; bases not matched to a gene: 1. The CDR3 sequence is 15 residues long. Germline CDR1 SGHKS, CDR2 YYEKEE (reference sequence). The CDR3 DNA is TGTGCCAGCAGCTTGGACGGGGGGAGCACAGATACGCAGTATTTT. Translated, it gives CASSLDGGSTDTQYF.

The chain links TRBV30 to TRBJ2-7; 8 nucleotides align to TRBD1. J lost 4 bases, V lost 2 bases, and 7 bases had no gene match. Germline CDR1 reads GTSNPN; CDR2 reads SVGIG (reference sequence). There are 14 residues in the CDR3. CDR3 in amino acids: CAWSSGTGFYEQYF. DNA for the CDR3: TGTGCCTGGAGTTCCGGGACAGGATTTTACGAGCAGTACTTC.

This clone was detected once. The rearrangement uses TRBV4-1 and TRBJ1-2, with D possibly matching TRBD1 (5 bases). Germline V gene data show CDR1 as MGHRA and CDR2 as YSYEKL. This CDR3 has 16 residues. V lost 2 bases and J lost 5, with 18 bases in between. CDR3 in DNA: TGCGCCAGCAGCCAACTCACTTTAACGGGGGGTTATGGCTACACCTTC. Translating gives CASSQLTLTGGYGYTF.

V usage is TRBV29-1 and J usage is TRBJ2-1; D is possibly TRBD1 (6 bases). V was shortened by 6 bases and J by 1 base, with 10 bases between the two germline ends. CDR3 length: 13 residues. Germline V CDR1 and CDR2: SQVTM, ANQGSEA. CDR3 in amino acids: CSVVRGSYNEQFF. As DNA, the CDR3 is TGCAGCGTCGTCAGGGGATCCTACAATGAGCAGTTCTTC.

The rearrangement joins TRBV5-4 to TRBJ2-3; 14 bases are a match to TRBD2. The germline V gene has CDR1 SGHNT and CDR2 YYREEE (reference sequence). The CDR3 extends over 16 amino acids. V dropped 3 bases and J dropped 3; count of bases not matched to a gene: 3. The CDR3 is CASSSGTSGGTDTQYF. DNA of the CDR3: TGTGCCAGCAGCTCTGGGACTAGCGGGGGAACAGATACGCAGTATTTT.

The chain has TRBV11-2 and TRBJ2-3, with no clear D. Deletions cut 1 base from V and 4 bases from J, with 6 bases between. The CDR3 has 13 residues. The V gene's germline CDR1 is SGHAT and CDR2 FQNNGV. The CDR3 region is CASSLAGPDTQYF. CDR3 nucleotide sequence: TGTGCCAGCAGCTTAGCTGGGCCAGATACGCAGTATTTT. The full variable domain, rest sourced from reference TRBV11-2 and TRBJ2-3, is EAGVAQSPRYKIIEKRQSVAFWCNPISGHATLYWYQQILGQGPKLLIQFQNNGVVDDSQLPKDRFSAERLKGVDSTLKIQPAKLEDSAVYLCASSLAGPDTQYFGPGTRLTVL.

The chain has TRBV6-5 and TRBJ2-5; the D gene is possibly TRBD1 (5 bases). CDR3 length: 14 amino acids. Germline loops: CDR1 MNHEY, CDR2 SVGAGI. Trimming cost V 10 bases and J 3 bases, with 18 bases left between them. Written as DNA, the CDR3 is TGTGCCACCTCGCCCCCAGGGAAGGAAGAGACCCAGTACTTC. Its translation: CATSPPGKEETQYF.

The chain employs TRBV7-3 and TRBJ2-7; 14 nucleotides align to TRBD2. Germline V gene data show CDR1 as SGHTA and CDR2 as FQGTGA. The CDR3 runs to 17 residues. The V and J ends lost 3 bases and 3 bases, in that order; junction bases with no gene match: 7. CDR3 amino acids: CASSLGIGTSGSYEQYF. The CDR3, as DNA: TGTGCCAGCAGCTTGGGGATCGGGACTAGCGGGAGCTACGAGCAGTACTTC.

The chain recombines TRBV7-9 with TRBJ1-6, with D possibly being TRBD1 (5 bases). The length of the CDR3 is 16 residues. The germline V gene encodes CDR1 SEHNR and CDR2 FQNEAQ (reference sequence). Trimming removed 11 bases from V and 8 bases from J, with 25 bases in between. The CDR3 loop reads CAGGVEMGLRDSPLHF. The DNA for the CDR3 is TGTGCCGGAGGGGTGGAGATGGGGTTGCGAGATTCACCCCTCCACTTT.

J is TRBJ2-1 and V is TRBV18, with D possibly matching TRBD2 (7 bases). Germline V gene lookup returns CDR1 KGHSH and CDR2 LQKENI. The CDR3 covers 15 residues. Trimming took 3 bases from V and 4 from J, leaving 13 bases between them. The CDR3 nucleotides read TGTGCCAGCTCACCTAGGGGGGGGAGTTACAATGAGCAGTTCTTC. Its translation is CASSPRGGSYNEQFF.

The V gene is TRBV10-1, the J gene TRBJ2-3; no clear D. The CDR3 loop spans 12 amino acids. Trimming took 3 bases from V and 4 from J, leaving 5 bases between them. The germline V gene has CDR1 WNHNN and CDR2 SYGVQD (reference sequence). CDR3 nucleotides: TGCGCCAGCAGTGAACGAGCAGATACGCAGTATTTT. Its translation: CASSERADTQYF.

The V and J genes are TRBV19 and TRBJ2-7, with a tentative D call TRBD1 (5 bases). Germline V gives CDR1 LNHDA, CDR2 SQIVND (reference sequence). The CDR3 is 15 amino acids. Trimming left V 4 bases short and J 2 bases short, with 15 bases between. CDR3 amino acids: CASSTHDRPPYEQYF. The CDR3 DNA reads as TGTGCCAGTAGTACTCACGACAGACCCCCCTACGAGCAGTACTTC.

The genes are TRBV4-1 and TRBJ1-5, with D perhaps matching TRBD1 (6 bases). V lost 3 bases and J lost 0, with 15 bases in between. CDR3 size: 17 residues. In germline, CDR1 is MGHRA, CDR2 YSYEKL. The CDR3 here is CASSHEQGTYSNQPQHF. CDR3 DNA: TGCGCCAGCAGCCATGAACAGGGAACTTATAGCAATCAGCCCCAGCATTTT.